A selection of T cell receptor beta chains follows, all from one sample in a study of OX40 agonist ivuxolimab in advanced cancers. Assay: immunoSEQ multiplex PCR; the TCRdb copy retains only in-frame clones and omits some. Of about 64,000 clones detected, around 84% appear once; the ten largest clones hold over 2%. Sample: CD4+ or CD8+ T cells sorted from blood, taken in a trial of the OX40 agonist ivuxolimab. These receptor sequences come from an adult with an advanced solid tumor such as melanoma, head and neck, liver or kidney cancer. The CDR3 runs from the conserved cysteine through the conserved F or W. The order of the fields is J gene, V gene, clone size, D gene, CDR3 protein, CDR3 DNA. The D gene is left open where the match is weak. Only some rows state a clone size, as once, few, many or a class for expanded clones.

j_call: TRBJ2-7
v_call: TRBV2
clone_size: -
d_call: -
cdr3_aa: CASSETVSYEQYF
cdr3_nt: TGTGCCAGCAGTGAAACAGTAAGCTACGAGCAGTACTTC

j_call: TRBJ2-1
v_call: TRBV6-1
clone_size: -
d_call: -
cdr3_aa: CASISSRNYNEQFF
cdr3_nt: TGTGCCAGCATAAGCTCACGGAACTACAATGAGCAGTTCTTC

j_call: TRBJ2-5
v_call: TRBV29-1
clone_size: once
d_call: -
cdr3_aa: CSVGPAGETQYF
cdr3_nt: TGCAGCGTTGGCCCAGCGGGTGAGACCCAGTACTTC

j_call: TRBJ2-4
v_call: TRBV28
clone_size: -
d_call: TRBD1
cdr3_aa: CASSSPGGSLYF
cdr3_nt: TGTGCCAGCAGTAGCCCAGGGGGCTCCTTGTACTTC

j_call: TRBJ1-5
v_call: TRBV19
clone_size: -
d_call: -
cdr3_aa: CASSRFLGNQPQHF
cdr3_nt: TGTGCCAGTAGTAGGTTTCTTGGCAATCAGCCCCAGCATTTT

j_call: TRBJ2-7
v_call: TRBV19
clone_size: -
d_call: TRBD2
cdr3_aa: CASSLRLAGGRPYEQYF
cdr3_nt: TGTGCCAGTAGCCTACGACTAGCGGGGGGGCGGCCCTACGAGCAGTACTTC

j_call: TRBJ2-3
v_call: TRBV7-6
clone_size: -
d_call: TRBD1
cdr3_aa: CASSLAGSGQGTDTQYF
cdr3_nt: TGTGCCAGCAGCTTAGCTGGATCGGGACAGGGTACGGATACGCAGTATTTT

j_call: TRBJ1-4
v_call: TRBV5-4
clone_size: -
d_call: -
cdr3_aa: CASSLARGGTTNEKLFF
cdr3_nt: TGTGCCAGCAGCTTGGCCCGTGGGGGAACAACTAATGAAAAACTGTTTTTT

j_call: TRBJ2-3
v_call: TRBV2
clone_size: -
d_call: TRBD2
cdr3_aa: CASRRRLAGGDTQYF
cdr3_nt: TGTGCCAGCAGACGCAGACTAGCGGGAGGAGATACGCAGTATTTT

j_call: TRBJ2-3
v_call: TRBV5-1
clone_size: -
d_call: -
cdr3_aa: CASREQGTDTQYF
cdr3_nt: TGCGCCAGCAGGGAACAGGGTACAGATACGCAGTATTTT

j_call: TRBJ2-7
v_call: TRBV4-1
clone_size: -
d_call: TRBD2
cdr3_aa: CASSQVGGTYEQYF
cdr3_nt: TGCGCCAGCAGCCAAGTGGGGGGGACCTACGAGCAGTACTTC

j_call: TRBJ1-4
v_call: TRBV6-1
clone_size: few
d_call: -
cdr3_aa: CASAEYNEKLFF
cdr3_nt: TGTGCCAGCGCGGAGTATAATGAAAAACTGTTTTTT

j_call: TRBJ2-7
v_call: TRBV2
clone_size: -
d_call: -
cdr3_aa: CASALGGFGYEQYF
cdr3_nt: TGTGCCAGCGCCCTAGGGGGGTTTGGGTACGAGCAGTACTTC

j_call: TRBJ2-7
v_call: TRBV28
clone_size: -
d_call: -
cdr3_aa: CASRTPGRWTRLDF
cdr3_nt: TGTGCCAGCAGGACACCGGGACGGTGGACTCGTTTGGACTTC

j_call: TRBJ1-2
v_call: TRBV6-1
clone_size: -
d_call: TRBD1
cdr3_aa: CASTDREYGYTF
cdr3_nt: TGTGCCAGCACGGACAGGGAATATGGCTACACCTTC